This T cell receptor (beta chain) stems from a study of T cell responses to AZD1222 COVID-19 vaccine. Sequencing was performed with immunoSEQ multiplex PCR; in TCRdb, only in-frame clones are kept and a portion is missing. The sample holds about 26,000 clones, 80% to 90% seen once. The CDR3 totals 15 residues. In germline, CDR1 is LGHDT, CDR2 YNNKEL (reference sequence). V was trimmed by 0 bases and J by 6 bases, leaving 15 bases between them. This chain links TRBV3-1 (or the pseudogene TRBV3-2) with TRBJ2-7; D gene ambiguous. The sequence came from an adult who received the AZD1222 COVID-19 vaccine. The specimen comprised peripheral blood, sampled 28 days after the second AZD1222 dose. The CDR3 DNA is TGTGCCAGCAGCCAAGATATCGGCCCTCGGGCCGAGCAGTACTTC. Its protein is CASSQDIGPRAEQYF.